The text below deals with one T cell receptor (beta chain). Its recognized antigen is unknown. Per-base quality was not reported, and no clone a single base away is much larger than it. The label giving this sample's time point can be read as: before preoperative PTX-NDP chemotherapy. Before surgery, patients were given paclitaxel-nedaplatin as preoperative chemotherapy. The data belong to a study of esophageal squamous cell carcinoma under preoperative chemotherapy (dated by TCRdb to the late 2010s). At the level of the whole study: The study profiled TCR repertoires of both peripheral blood T cells and tumor-infiltrating lymphocytes. The study examined the effect of paclitaxel-nedaplatin chemotherapy on T-cell receptor repertoires in patients with esophageal squamous cell carcinoma. Five or six patients with primary esophageal squamous cell carcinoma made up the cohort. Repertoires from samples taken before paclitaxel-nedaplatin therapy were compared with repertoires from samples taken after paclitaxel-nedaplatin therapy. Study-wide findings and limitations: After chemotherapy, peripheral T cells showed a significant rise in TCR diversity, whereas tumor-infiltrating lymphocytes did not. The cohort was small, with only four to six patients with esophageal squamous cell carcinoma analyzed. Clonotype frequencies shifted immediately and substantially under paclitaxel-nedaplatin therapy, and abundant clones were more likely to contract than to amplify. Post-treatment tumor-infiltrating lymphocytes appeared partly derived from peripheral T cells migrating into the tumor, not solely from local clonal changes.

Libraries were prepared through PCR. For sequencing, a HiSeq X Ten was employed. High-throughput sequencing was used to characterize the TCR repertoires. TCRdb reanalyzed the raw reads on its own, using fastp at Q25 for trimming and MiXCR for clone calling, and kept in-frame beta chains. Identical CDR3 protein sequences are pooled into one entry, listed with their most common genes and DNA. For this sample the table gives about 15,000 distinct CDR3 sequences, of which over 55% were detected only once. The ten largest clones capture more than 50% of the sample. The germline V gene encodes CDR1 MNHNS and CDR2 SASEGT. From the cysteine through the phenylalanine, the CDR3 covers 14 amino acids. CDR3 DNA is the only sequence kept; it has 42 bases, read in frame from the first base.

This receptor chain uses TRBV6-1 and TRBJ2-1; a stretch of 7 junction bases matches TRBD1. The DNA end favors TRBJ2-5, so the J call may be wrong. The source of this sequence is a human donor with esophageal squamous cell carcinoma. The donor label of this sample is uncertain. The material was obtained from a patient given preoperative chemotherapy. The nucleotide sequence is TGTGCCAGCACTCAGACAGGGTACTTAGAGACCCAGTACTTC. It translates to CASTQTGYLETQYF.